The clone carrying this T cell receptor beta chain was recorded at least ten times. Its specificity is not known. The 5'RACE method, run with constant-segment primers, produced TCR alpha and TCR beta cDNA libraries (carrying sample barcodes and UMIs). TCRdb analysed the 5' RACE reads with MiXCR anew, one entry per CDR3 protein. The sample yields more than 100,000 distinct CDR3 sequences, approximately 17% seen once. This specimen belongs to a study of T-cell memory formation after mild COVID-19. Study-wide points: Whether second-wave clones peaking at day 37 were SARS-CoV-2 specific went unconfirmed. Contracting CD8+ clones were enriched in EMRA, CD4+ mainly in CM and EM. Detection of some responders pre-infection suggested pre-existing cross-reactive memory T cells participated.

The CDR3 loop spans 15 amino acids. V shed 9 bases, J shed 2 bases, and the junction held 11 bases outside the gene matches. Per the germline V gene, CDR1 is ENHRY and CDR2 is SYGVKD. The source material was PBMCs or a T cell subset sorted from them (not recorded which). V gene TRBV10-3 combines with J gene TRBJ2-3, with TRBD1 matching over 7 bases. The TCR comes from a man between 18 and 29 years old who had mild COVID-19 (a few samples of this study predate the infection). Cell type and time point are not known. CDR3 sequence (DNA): TGTGCCATAAACCCGACAGGGAACCCCACAGATACGCAGTATTTT. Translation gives CAINPTGNPTDTQYF.